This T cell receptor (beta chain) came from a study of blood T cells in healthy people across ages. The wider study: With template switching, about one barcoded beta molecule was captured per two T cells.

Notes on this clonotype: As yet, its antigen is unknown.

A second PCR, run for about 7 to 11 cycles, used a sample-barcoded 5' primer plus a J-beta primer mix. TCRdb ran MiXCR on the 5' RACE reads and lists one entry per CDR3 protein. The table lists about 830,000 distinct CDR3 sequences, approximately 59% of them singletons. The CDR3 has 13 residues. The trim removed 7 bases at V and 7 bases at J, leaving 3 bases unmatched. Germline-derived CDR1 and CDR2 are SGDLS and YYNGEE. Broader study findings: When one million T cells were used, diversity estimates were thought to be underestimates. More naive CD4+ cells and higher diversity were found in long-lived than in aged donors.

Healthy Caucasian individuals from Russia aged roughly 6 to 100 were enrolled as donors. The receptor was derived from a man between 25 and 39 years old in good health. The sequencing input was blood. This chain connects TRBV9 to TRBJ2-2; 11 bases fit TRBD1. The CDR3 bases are TGTGCCAGCGGACAGGGGGCGGGCGGGGAGCTGTTTTTT. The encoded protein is CASGQGAGGELFF.